The present T cell receptor beta chain was sequenced within a study of T-cell reconstitution after alpha-beta-depleted transplantation in children. Study-level points and caveats: Newly made T cells mostly supplied T-cell counts and diversity one year after transplant.

A note on this clonotype: Its target is not known.

Preparation of the TCRbeta library used unique molecular identifiers. TCRdb called the PCR reads again in MiXCR, with one record for every CDR3 protein. Altogether 250,000 to 400,000 distinct CDR3 sequences are present, about a quarter being singletons, with the ten largest covering approximately 11%. The material sequenced was PBMCs, mostly from graft donor cells, taken 180 days after TCRalphabeta/CD19-depleted stem cell transplant. The clonotype originates from a male patient under 18 who had a stem cell transplant for acute lymphoblastic leukemia, so the T cells may come from the graft donor.

CDR3 amino acids: CASSEPGGDEAFF. The CDR3 DNA is TGTGCCAGCAGTGAGCCAGGGGGGGATGAAGCTTTCTTT. The chain carries TRBV25-1 and TRBJ1-1, with 7 bases aligning to TRBD1. Germline values: CDR1 MGHDK, CDR2 SYGVNS. The CDR3 spans 13 residues. V was clipped by 3 bases and J by 7 bases; unmatched bases: 5.